This is a list of T cell receptor beta chains from one sample in a study of T cells in localized non-small cell lung cancer. Profiling relied on immunoSEQ multiplex PCR, and the TCRdb table lists in-frame clones only, not all of them. Altogether about 21,000 clones are present, more than 75% being singletons, with the ten largest covering approximately 16%. Specimen: PBMCs, collected before any cancer treatment. The receptors come from a woman aged 40-69 years with stage II squamous cell lung carcinoma. Each CDR3 is given with its conserved first and last residue. The order of the fields is J gene, V gene, clone size, D gene, CDR3 protein, CDR3 DNA. The D gene is left open where the match is weak. Size tells how often a clone was seen (once, few, many) or the class of an expanded clone, and some rows leave it out.

j_call: TRBJ2-7; v_call: TRBV28; clone_size: -; d_call: -; cdr3_aa: CASSSIAQPYEQYF; cdr3_nt: TGTGCCAGCAGTTCCATAGCCCAGCCTTACGAGCAGTACTTC
j_call: TRBJ1-2; v_call: TRBV19; clone_size: -; d_call: -; cdr3_aa: CASSIGHTNYGYTF; cdr3_nt: TGTGCCAGTAGTATTGGCCACACAAACTATGGCTACACCTTC
j_call: TRBJ2-4; v_call: TRBV5-1; clone_size: -; d_call: TRBD2; cdr3_aa: CASSLTGLAGEVRTQYF; cdr3_nt: TGCGCCAGCAGCTTAACAGGACTAGCGGGGGAGGTCCGGACTCAGTACTTC
j_call: TRBJ2-1; v_call: TRBV4-2; clone_size: -; d_call: -; cdr3_aa: CASSQDISSSYNEQFF; cdr3_nt: TGTGCCAGCAGCCAAGATATTTCTAGCTCCTACAATGAGCAGTTCTTC
j_call: TRBJ1-1; v_call: TRBV5-6; clone_size: -; d_call: TRBD1; cdr3_aa: CASSRGQGVPEAFF; cdr3_nt: TGTGCCAGCAGCCGGGGACAGGGGGTCCCTGAAGCTTTCTTT
j_call: TRBJ2-5; v_call: TRBV2; clone_size: -; d_call: -; cdr3_aa: CASQATLPETQYF; cdr3_nt: TGTGCCAGCCAGGCCACCCTCCCAGAGACCCAGTACTTC
j_call: TRBJ2-2; v_call: TRBV4-1; clone_size: -; d_call: -; cdr3_aa: CASSSGLNTGELFF; cdr3_nt: TGCGCCAGCAGCTCGGGACTCAACACCGGGGAGCTGTTTTTT
j_call: TRBJ2-5; v_call: TRBV11-3; clone_size: once; d_call: -; cdr3_aa: CASSLWEETQYF; cdr3_nt: TGTGCCAGCAGCTTATGGGAGGAGACCCAGTACTTC
j_call: TRBJ1-5; v_call: TRBV2; clone_size: -; d_call: -; cdr3_aa: CASSAGTVRQPQHF; cdr3_nt: TGTGCCAGCAGTGCGGGGACCGTGCGGCAGCCCCAGCATTTT
j_call: TRBJ2-2; v_call: TRBV19; clone_size: -; d_call: TRBD1; cdr3_aa: CASSMGQGVGIGELFF; cdr3_nt: TGTGCTAGTAGTATGGGACAGGGGGTTGGGATCGGGGAGCTGTTTTTT
j_call: TRBJ2-2; v_call: TRBV27; clone_size: -; d_call: TRBD2; cdr3_aa: CASSLLPPTSGSVGELFF; cdr3_nt: TGTGCCAGCAGTTTGTTACCCCCGACTAGCGGGAGTGTCGGGGAGCTGTTTTTT
j_call: TRBJ1-3; v_call: TRBV28; clone_size: -; d_call: -; cdr3_aa: CASSLGGAQGNTIYF; cdr3_nt: TGTGCCAGCAGCCTAGGTGGCGCACAGGGAAACACCATATATTTT
j_call: TRBJ1-2; v_call: TRBV6-5; clone_size: -; d_call: TRBD1; cdr3_aa: CASSRFLRGPFGYTF; cdr3_nt: TGTGCCAGCAGCCGCTTCCTCAGGGGGCCTTTTGGCTACACCTTC
j_call: TRBJ2-7; v_call: TRBV10-1; clone_size: -; d_call: -; cdr3_aa: CASSAPIFRDQQYF; cdr3_nt: TGCGCCAGCAGTGCCCCAATTTTCCGGGACCAGCAGTACTTC
j_call: TRBJ1-1; v_call: TRBV18; clone_size: -; d_call: -; cdr3_aa: CASSAGTNTEAFF; cdr3_nt: TGTGCCAGCTCAGCAGGGACGAACACTGAAGCTTTCTTT
j_call: TRBJ2-7; v_call: TRBV28; clone_size: few; d_call: -; cdr3_aa: CASNLGAVSSYEQYF; cdr3_nt: TGTGCCAGCAACCTAGGGGCAGTAAGCTCCTACGAGCAGTACTTC
j_call: TRBJ1-5; v_call: TRBV19; clone_size: -; d_call: -; cdr3_aa: CASSIDSYSNQPQHF; cdr3_nt: TGTGCCAGTAGTATAGATAGTTATAGCAATCAGCCCCAGCATTTT
j_call: TRBJ1-1; v_call: TRBV4-1; clone_size: -; d_call: TRBD1; cdr3_aa: CASSFRQGRTEAFF; cdr3_nt: TGCGCCAGCAGCTTCAGACAGGGGAGGACTGAAGCTTTCTTT
j_call: TRBJ1-3; v_call: TRBV14; clone_size: few; d_call: -; cdr3_aa: CASSRFDPLSGGIYF; cdr3_nt: TGTGCCAGCAGCCGATTTGACCCCCTTTCAGGAGGAATATATTTT
j_call: TRBJ1-5; v_call: TRBV10-3; clone_size: -; d_call: -; cdr3_aa: CAISGGARNQPQHF; cdr3_nt: TGTGCCATCAGCGGGGGCGCGAGGAATCAGCCCCAGCATTTT
j_call: TRBJ1-1; v_call: TRBV27; clone_size: -; d_call: -; cdr3_aa: CASSPPDRPRTEAFF; cdr3_nt: TGTGCCAGCAGTCCCCCCGACAGACCGAGGACTGAAGCTTTCTTT
j_call: TRBJ2-2; v_call: TRBV9; clone_size: -; d_call: TRBD2; cdr3_aa: CASSVGGSGSYVTGELFF; cdr3_nt: TGTGCCAGCAGCGTAGGCGGTAGCGGGAGTTATGTCACCGGGGAGCTGTTTTTT
j_call: TRBJ1-5; v_call: TRBV9; clone_size: -; d_call: -; cdr3_aa: CASSAGGQPNSNQPQHF; cdr3_nt: TGTGCCAGCAGCGCGGGGGGGCAGCCCAATAGCAATCAGCCCCAGCATTTT
j_call: TRBJ2-1; v_call: TRBV4-1; clone_size: -; d_call: -; cdr3_aa: CASSQVGTPYNEQFF; cdr3_nt: TGCGCCAGCAGCCAAGTCGGGACCCCCTACAATGAGCAGTTCTTC
j_call: TRBJ2-2; v_call: TRBV19; clone_size: -; d_call: -; cdr3_aa: CASSNPNTGELFF; cdr3_nt: TGTGCCAGTAGTAACCCGAACACCGGGGAGCTGTTTTTT
j_call: TRBJ2-1; v_call: TRBV6-5; clone_size: -; d_call: -; cdr3_aa: CASSFRTTSSYNEQFF; cdr3_nt: TGTGCCAGCAGTTTCCGCACCACCAGCTCCTACAATGAGCAGTTCTTC
j_call: TRBJ2-3; v_call: TRBV29-1; clone_size: -; d_call: -; cdr3_aa: CSVAGRGTDTQYF; cdr3_nt: TGCAGCGTTGCCGGACGAGGCACAGATACGCAGTATTTT
j_call: TRBJ1-2; v_call: TRBV19; clone_size: once; d_call: -; cdr3_aa: CASSPGTGNYGYTF; cdr3_nt: TGTGCCAGTAGTCCCGGGACCGGTAACTATGGCTACACCTTC
j_call: TRBJ1-5; v_call: TRBV2; clone_size: -; d_call: -; cdr3_aa: CASLGGLPNQPQHF; cdr3_nt: TGTGCCAGTCTTGGGGGTCTGCCTAATCAGCCCCAGCATTTT
j_call: TRBJ2-7; v_call: TRBV9; clone_size: -; d_call: TRBD1; cdr3_aa: CASSVAPGQDYEQYF; cdr3_nt: TGTGCCAGCAGCGTAGCTCCGGGACAGGACTACGAGCAGTACTTC
j_call: TRBJ1-4; v_call: TRBV30; clone_size: -; d_call: -; cdr3_aa: CAWGHGKLFF; cdr3_nt: TGTGCCTGGGGTCACGGAAAACTGTTTTTT
j_call: TRBJ2-3; v_call: TRBV5-4; clone_size: -; d_call: -; cdr3_aa: CASSFWTDTQYF; cdr3_nt: TGTGCCAGCAGCTTCTGGACAGATACGCAGTATTTT
j_call: TRBJ2-7; v_call: TRBV6-1; clone_size: -; d_call: -; cdr3_aa: CASEGRDYEQYF; cdr3_nt: TGTGCCAGCGAGGGCAGAGACTACGAGCAGTACTTC
j_call: TRBJ2-1; v_call: TRBV5-5; clone_size: -; d_call: TRBD1; cdr3_aa: CASSFGQGTYNEQFF; cdr3_nt: TGTGCCAGCAGCTTCGGACAGGGGACCTACAATGAGCAGTTCTTC
j_call: TRBJ2-3; v_call: TRBV4-1; clone_size: -; d_call: TRBD2; cdr3_aa: CASSSLAGVSRTQYF; cdr3_nt: TGCGCCAGCAGTTCGTTAGCGGGAGTTTCGCGTACGCAGTATTTT
j_call: TRBJ2-7; v_call: TRBV18; clone_size: -; d_call: -; cdr3_aa: CASSPSSYEQYF; cdr3_nt: TGTGCCAGCTCACCTTCTTCCTACGAGCAGTACTTC
j_call: TRBJ1-1; v_call: TRBV28; clone_size: -; d_call: -; cdr3_aa: CASRQDIPNTEAFF; cdr3_nt: TGTGCCAGCAGACAGGACATACCGAACACTGAAGCTTTCTTT
j_call: TRBJ2-1; v_call: TRBV10-3; clone_size: -; d_call: TRBD2; cdr3_aa: CAISEAGGPREQFF; cdr3_nt: TGTGCCATCAGTGAGGCGGGAGGGCCGCGTGAGCAGTTCTTC
j_call: TRBJ2-2; v_call: TRBV7-7; clone_size: once; d_call: -; cdr3_aa: CASSLALSSGELFF; cdr3_nt: TGTGCCAGCAGCTTAGCCCTAAGTTCCGGGGAGCTGTTTTTT
j_call: TRBJ2-3; v_call: TRBV2; clone_size: -; d_call: -; cdr3_aa: CASSGGGGRADTQYF; cdr3_nt: TGTGCCAGCAGTGGGGGAGGGGGTCGGGCAGATACGCAGTATTTT
j_call: TRBJ1-5; v_call: TRBV6-1; clone_size: -; d_call: -; cdr3_aa: CASSESAGGGKRQPQHF; cdr3_nt: TGTGCCAGCAGTGAATCTGCAGGCGGGGGGAAGCGTCAGCCCCAGCATTTT
j_call: TRBJ2-1; v_call: TRBV11-3; clone_size: -; d_call: TRBD2; cdr3_aa: CASSLGGRAGYNEQFF; cdr3_nt: TGTGCCAGCAGCTTAGGAGGGAGGGCCGGCTACAATGAGCAGTTCTTC
j_call: TRBJ2-5; v_call: TRBV11-3; clone_size: -; d_call: -; cdr3_aa: CASSLDRQETQYF; cdr3_nt: TGTGCCAGCAGCTTAGATCGACAAGAGACCCAGTACTTC
j_call: TRBJ1-1; v_call: TRBV4-3; clone_size: once; d_call: -; cdr3_aa: CASSHAYVIPPNTEAFF; cdr3_nt: TGCGCCAGCAGCCATGCCTACGTAATCCCGCCGAACACTGAAGCTTTCTTT
j_call: TRBJ2-5; v_call: TRBV27; clone_size: -; d_call: -; cdr3_aa: CASSLYHPGGGQETQYF; cdr3_nt: TGTGCCAGCAGTCTATACCATCCAGGGGGAGGTCAAGAGACCCAGTACTTC
j_call: TRBJ2-1; v_call: TRBV20-1; clone_size: -; d_call: -; cdr3_aa: CSSGTHNEQFF; cdr3_nt: TGCAGTTCCGGGACCCACAATGAGCAGTTCTTC
j_call: TRBJ1-2; v_call: TRBV7-8; clone_size: -; d_call: -; cdr3_aa: CASSLGGRGGKNYGYTF; cdr3_nt: TGTGCCAGCAGCTTAGGTGGCAGGGGCGGGAAGAACTATGGCTACACCTTC
j_call: TRBJ2-1; v_call: TRBV18; clone_size: -; d_call: TRBD2; cdr3_aa: CASSPRLAGGSYNEQFF; cdr3_nt: TGTGCCAGCTCACCAAGGCTAGCGGGAGGCTCCTACAATGAGCAGTTCTTC
j_call: TRBJ1-5; v_call: TRBV19; clone_size: -; d_call: -; cdr3_aa: CASSPFEDQPQHF; cdr3_nt: TGTGCCAGTAGCCCGTTCGAGGATCAGCCCCAGCATTTT
j_call: TRBJ1-2; v_call: TRBV5-4; clone_size: -; d_call: TRBD1; cdr3_aa: CASSREGAESGYTF; cdr3_nt: TGTGCCAGCTCGCGGGAGGGGGCTGAGAGTGGCTACACCTTC
j_call: TRBJ2-5; v_call: TRBV7-9; clone_size: -; d_call: TRBD1; cdr3_aa: CASRAGTVEETQYF; cdr3_nt: TGTGCCAGCAGAGCAGGGACAGTAGAAGAGACCCAGTACTTC